The rows below give T cell receptor beta chains drawn from one sample of a study of resident and recirculating memory T cells in vitiligo. Method: immunoSEQ multiplex PCR; TCRdb's copy keeps in-frame clones and lacks some. The sample yields tens of thousands of clones, 80% to 95% seen once. Input material: blood. The source of these receptors is a male donor with vitiligo. CDR3s include the opening cysteine and the closing phenylalanine or tryptophan. The order of the fields is V gene, J gene, CDR3 protein.

V gene: TRBV5-1
J gene: TRBJ1-2
CDR3 protein: CASSLGQVSGYTF

V gene: TRBV2
J gene: TRBJ1-4
CDR3 protein: CASSEARAGAPTTEKLFF

V gene: TRBV6-5
J gene: TRBJ2-7
CDR3 protein: CASSATSSGEQYF

V gene: TRBV6-5
J gene: TRBJ2-7
CDR3 protein: CASSSRDRAVYEQYF

V gene: TRBV6-1
J gene: TRBJ2-1
CDR3 protein: CASSTSGVYNEQFF

V gene: TRBV19
J gene: TRBJ2-7
CDR3 protein: CASSTGGEQYF

V gene: TRBV4-3
J gene: TRBJ1-5
CDR3 protein: CASSQDSAGQPQHF

V gene: TRBV5-6
J gene: TRBJ1-4
CDR3 protein: CASSLGNREGEKLFF

V gene: TRBV4-1
J gene: TRBJ2-3
CDR3 protein: CASSHVDGPDTQYF

V gene: TRBV5-8
J gene: TRBJ1-2
CDR3 protein: CASSLAGRSYGYTF

V gene: TRBV4-1
J gene: TRBJ2-6
CDR3 protein: CASSRGLGGIAGANVLTF

V gene: TRBV5-1
J gene: TRBJ1-2
CDR3 protein: CASSRGGTGTPDYGYTF

V gene: TRBV15
J gene: TRBJ2-2
CDR3 protein: CATSRDLRGQGRGTGELFF

V gene: TRBV4-2
J gene: TRBJ2-7
CDR3 protein: CASSQGQDDPSYEQYF

V gene: TRBV5-6
J gene: TRBJ2-5
CDR3 protein: CASSPLGGWGQETQYF

V gene: TRBV19
J gene: TRBJ1-2
CDR3 protein: CASSTLDRGRNYGYTF

V gene: TRBV4-2
J gene: TRBJ2-5
CDR3 protein: CASSQDWASGGGPQETQYF

V gene: TRBV5-1
J gene: TRBJ1-6
CDR3 protein: CASSLGDYRGGSPLHF

V gene: TRBV10-1
J gene: TRBJ2-5
CDR3 protein: CASSTAHRVLQETQYF

V gene: TRBV18
J gene: TRBJ1-1
CDR3 protein: CASSYQSEDREAFF

V gene: TRBV4-3
J gene: TRBJ1-2
CDR3 protein: CASSQEPRREYTF

V gene: TRBV19
J gene: TRBJ1-2
CDR3 protein: CASSKNGQYGYTF

V gene: TRBV7-2
J gene: TRBJ1-1
CDR3 protein: CASSPERDFF

V gene: TRBV7-3
J gene: TRBJ1-1
CDR3 protein: CASSSRDRGPNTEAFF

V gene: TRBV10-3
J gene: TRBJ2-3
CDR3 protein: CAISAALAGGSTDTQYF

V gene: TRBV19
J gene: TRBJ2-2
CDR3 protein: CASSSQTPGQGSTGELFF

V gene: TRBV7-2
J gene: TRBJ1-2
CDR3 protein: CASSLGQGIYGYTF

V gene: TRBV4-2
J gene: TRBJ2-3
CDR3 protein: CASSPEDLAGVFTDTQYF

V gene: TRBV7-6
J gene: TRBJ1-4
CDR3 protein: CASSRIPGGNEKLFF

V gene: TRBV5-1
J gene: TRBJ2-7
CDR3 protein: CASSLASTSGSYEQYF

V gene: TRBV28
J gene: TRBJ1-5
CDR3 protein: CASSSEYSNQPQHF

V gene: TRBV10-3
J gene: TRBJ1-2
CDR3 protein: CAISGQAGGYTF

V gene: TRBV28
J gene: TRBJ1-5
CDR3 protein: CASRQPGTGGKQPQHF

V gene: TRBV10-3
J gene: TRBJ1-1
CDR3 protein: CAIRPTGSSRMNTEAFF

V gene: TRBV2
J gene: TRBJ2-7
CDR3 protein: CASSEGPLLLSSYEQYF

V gene: TRBV9
J gene: TRBJ2-1
CDR3 protein: CASSVGSGTYNEQFF

V gene: TRBV9
J gene: TRBJ1-3
CDR3 protein: CASSVRWTGESGNTIYF

V gene: TRBV6-5
J gene: TRBJ1-2
CDR3 protein: CASSLGGNSGYTF

V gene: TRBV5-1
J gene: TRBJ1-2
CDR3 protein: CASSSGQEDYGYTF

V gene: TRBV18
J gene: TRBJ2-7
CDR3 protein: CASSPRDRGGDYEQYF

V gene: TRBV9
J gene: TRBJ2-1
CDR3 protein: CASSVEDRGYEQFF

V gene: TRBV2
J gene: TRBJ1-4
CDR3 protein: CASSGQTSNEKLFF

V gene: TRBV7-6
J gene: TRBJ1-1
CDR3 protein: CASSLAPAGSAFF

V gene: TRBV7-9
J gene: TRBJ2-3
CDR3 protein: CASSDRDTRSTDTQYF

V gene: TRBV6-4
J gene: TRBJ2-1
CDR3 protein: CASSRLAGGTDEQFF

V gene: TRBV6-1
J gene: TRBJ1-1
CDR3 protein: CASSGDEGKNTEAFF

V gene: TRBV27
J gene: TRBJ2-6
CDR3 protein: CASSTTGDSSGANVLTF

V gene: TRBV9
J gene: TRBJ2-2
CDR3 protein: CASSPGTSGDNTGELFF

V gene: TRBV19
J gene: TRBJ2-7
CDR3 protein: CASSVTSVYEQYF

V gene: TRBV5-6
J gene: TRBJ2-3
CDR3 protein: CASSLERGAPTDTQYF

V gene: TRBV5-1
J gene: TRBJ2-3
CDR3 protein: CASSLAGGSTDTQYF

V gene: TRBV4-3
J gene: TRBJ2-3
CDR3 protein: CASSPYRDIGGGTQYF

V gene: TRBV13
J gene: TRBJ2-1
CDR3 protein: CASSPSGGSYNEQFF

V gene: TRBV7-9
J gene: TRBJ1-4
CDR3 protein: CASSLIGGPTNEKLFF

V gene: TRBV30
J gene: TRBJ1-2
CDR3 protein: CAWTPGQGVGGYTF

V gene: TRBV19
J gene: TRBJ2-5
CDR3 protein: CASSIVHRTRGKGETQYF

V gene: TRBV6-5
J gene: TRBJ2-6
CDR3 protein: CASSYGGGAGANVLTF